This entry describes one T cell receptor beta chain. No antigen is known for it. Time point of the sample: cycle 4 day 1 (C4D1), after six to seven weeks of nivolumab. All patients relapsed after autologous stem cell transplantation, and brentuximab vedotin exposure varied. Sequencing was performed with immunoSEQ multiplex PCR; in TCRdb, only in-frame clones are kept and a portion is missing. This sample has 100,000 or so clones, with more than 70% found just once. This specimen belongs to a study of PD-1 blockade in classical Hodgkin lymphoma. Germline CDR1 MDHEN, CDR2 SYDVKM. V shed 7 bases and J 4 bases; nucleotides not matched to a gene: 12. This CDR3 comprises 16 residues. Study-wide points: TCR diversity at baseline was reported to be reduced in newly diagnosed patients relative to healthy donors.

The receptor was derived from a human donor with classical Hodgkin lymphoma. The chain links TRBV28 to TRBJ2-3; 9 bases match TRBD1. The sample was peripheral blood mononuclear cells (PBMCs), taken before the fourth cycle of nivolumab. CDR3 nucleotide sequence: TGTGCCAGCACTACCAGACAGGGGGTACATGCAGATACGCAGTATTTT. It yields the protein CASTTRQGVHADTQYF.